What follows are 9 T cell receptor beta chains derived from one specimen sequenced in a study of blood T cell repertoires in COVID-19. Data came from immunoSEQ multiplex PCR; TCRdb stores just in-frame clones and leaves some out. The table has approximately 300,000 clones, 85% seen once; the top ten hold under 2%. The sample taken for sequencing was PBMCs or T cells enriched from blood (not recorded which). The receptors were gathered from a woman in her 30s who had been exposed to COVID-19.

This clone was seen a few times. The genes are TRBV30 and TRBJ2-7, with D perhaps matching TRBD2 (5 bases). CDR3 size: 16 residues. CDR1 and CDR2 (germline): GTSNPN, SVGIG (reference sequence). The V end lost 2 bases, the J end lost 6 bases, and 23 bases lay between the germline ends. The CDR3 sequence: CAWSPPNGNGRSEQYF. In nucleotides, the CDR3 is TGTGCCTGGAGTCCACCAAACGGGAACGGTCGGTCCGAGCAGTACTTC.

The V and J genes are TRBV18 and TRBJ1-4; 9 bases are a match to TRBD1. CDR1 and CDR2 from the germline V gene are KGHSH and LQKENI. This CDR3 contains 16 residues. V shed 0 bases and J 5 bases; nucleotides not matched to a gene: 4. The CDR3 DNA sequence: TGTGCCAGCTCACCACCGCCGGGACAGGGAAATGAAAAACTGTTTTTT. Translating gives CASSPPPGQGNEKLFF.

The chain combines TRBV24-1 with TRBJ2-1; D is unclear. The V end was cut by 0 bases, the J end by 8 bases, with 4 bases between. Germline CDR1 KGHDR, CDR2 SFDVKD. The CDR3 sequence is 12 residues long. This chain's CDR3 is CATSDLSDEQFF. CDR3 in DNA: TGTGCCACCAGTGATTTGAGCGATGAGCAGTTCTTC.

The rearrangement uses TRBV2 and TRBJ1-2, with 7 bases lining up with TRBD1. Germline CDR1 is SNHLY and CDR2 is FYNNEI. V was clipped by 9 bases and J by 4 bases; unmatched bases: 8. The CDR3 has 13 amino acids. This CDR3 is CASTLTGSYGYTF. DNA for the CDR3: TGTGCCAGTACTTTGACAGGGAGCTATGGCTACACCTTC.

The chain is built from TRBV5-3 and TRBJ1-4; D ambiguous. Being an ORF, TRBV5-3 has a function that is uncertain. The CDR3 contains 14 residues. Trimming took 9 bases from V and 0 from J, leaving 12 bases between them. The CDR3 region is CAIQQSATNEKLFF. The CDR3 bases are TGTGCCATACAGCAGAGTGCAACTAATGAAAAACTGTTTTTT.

This clone occurred once. The chain uses TRBV7-2 and TRBJ1-6; no reliable D call. Trimming removed 3 bases from V and 2 bases from J, with 8 bases in between. CDR1 and CDR2 (germline): SGHTA, FQGNSA. This CDR3 comprises 15 residues. CDR3 region: CASSLGGTYNSPLHF. The CDR3 DNA reads as TGTGCCAGCAGCTTGGGAGGCACCTATAATTCACCCCTCCACTTT. Looking up the rest from reference TRBV7-2 and TRBJ1-6 gives the full variable domain: GAGVSQSPSNKVTEKGKDVELRCDPISGHTALYWYRQSLGQGLEFLIYFQGNSAPDKSGLPSDRFSAERTGGSVSTLTIQRTQQEDSAVYLCASSLGGTYNSPLHFGNGTRLTVT.

The rearrangement uses TRBV4-3 and TRBJ1-2; D unclear. The ends were cut back, 1 base at V and 5 bases at J, with 8 bases in the middle. The CDR3 is 13 amino acids. The germline V gene encodes CDR1 LGHNA and CDR2 YSLEER. For the CDR3, the DNA is TGCGCCAGCAGCCAAGGGACTTCATATGGCTACACCTTC. Its translation: CASSQGTSYGYTF.

In its sample, this clone was seen many times. V gene TRBV30 combines with J gene TRBJ1-1; D uncertain. This CDR3 is 12 amino acids long. Germline CDR1 GTSNPN, CDR2 SVGIG (reference sequence). With 2 bases removed from V and 7 bases from J, the gap between germline ends came to 11 bases. This chain's CDR3 is CAWSISLVEAFF. CDR3 bases: TGTGCCTGGAGTATAAGCCTCGTTGAAGCTTTCTTT.

V gene TRBV27 combines with J gene TRBJ1-2; TRBD1 matches 7 bases. Trimming took 6 bases from V and 3 from J; bases not matched to a gene: 4. Germline CDR1 reads MNHEY; CDR2 reads SMNVEV (reference sequence). The CDR3 is 13 residues long. The chain's CDR3 is CASRNRGDYGYTF. The CDR3 DNA sequence: TGTGCCAGCAGAAACAGGGGCGACTATGGCTACACCTTC.